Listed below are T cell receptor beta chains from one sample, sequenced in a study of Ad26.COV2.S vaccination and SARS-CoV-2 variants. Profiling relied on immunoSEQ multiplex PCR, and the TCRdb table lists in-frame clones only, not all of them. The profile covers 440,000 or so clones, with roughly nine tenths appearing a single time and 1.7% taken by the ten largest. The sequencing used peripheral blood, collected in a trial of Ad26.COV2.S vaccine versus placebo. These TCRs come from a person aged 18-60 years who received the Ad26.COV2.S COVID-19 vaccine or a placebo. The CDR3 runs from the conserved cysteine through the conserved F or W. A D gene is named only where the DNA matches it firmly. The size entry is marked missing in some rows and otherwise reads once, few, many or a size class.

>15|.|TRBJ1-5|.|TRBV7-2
CASSLGGGSNQPQHF
TGTGCCAGCAGCTTAGGAGGCGGCAGCAATCAGCCCCAGCATTTT
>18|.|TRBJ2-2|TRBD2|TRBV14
CASSQDPRLATNTGELFF
TGTGCCAGCAGCCAAGATCCAAGACTAGCTACGAACACCGGGGAGCTGTTTTTT
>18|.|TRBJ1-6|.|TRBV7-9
CASSSLLGRTEFNSPLHF
TGTGCCAGCAGCTCCCTACTAGGGCGGACGGAATTCAATTCACCCCTCCACTTT
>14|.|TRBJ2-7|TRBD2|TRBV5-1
CASSPQTGGYEQYF
TGCGCCAGCAGCCCGCAAACGGGGGGATACGAGCAGTACTTC
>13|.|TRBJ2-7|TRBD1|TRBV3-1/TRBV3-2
CASSPWDRGEQYF
TGTGCCAGCAGCCCGTGGGACAGGGGCGAGCAGTACTTC
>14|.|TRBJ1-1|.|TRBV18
CASSLLDKNTEAFF
TGTGCCAGCTCACTACTGGACAAGAACACTGAAGCTTTCTTT
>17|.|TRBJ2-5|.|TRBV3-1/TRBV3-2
CASSRVGFGIGQETQYF
TGTGCCAGCAGCAGAGTTGGGTTTGGGATCGGCCAAGAGACCCAGTACTTC
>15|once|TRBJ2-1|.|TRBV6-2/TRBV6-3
CASSYLGSSYNEQFF
TGTGCCAGCAGTTACCTAGGGAGCTCCTACAATGAGCAGTTCTTC
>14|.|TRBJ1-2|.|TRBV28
CASHMAGPNYGYTF
TGTGCCAGCCACATGGCCGGGCCGAACTATGGCTACACCTTC
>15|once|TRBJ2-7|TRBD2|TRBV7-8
CASSLRREGVGEQYF
TGTGCCAGCAGCTTGAGGAGGGAGGGAGTAGGCGAGCAGTACTTC
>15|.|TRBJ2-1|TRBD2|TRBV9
CASSVTLAANNEQFF
TGTGCCAGCAGCGTAACACTAGCGGCCAACAATGAGCAGTTCTTC
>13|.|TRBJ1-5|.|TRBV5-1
CASSLDGNQPQHF
TGCGCCAGCAGCCTGGATGGCAATCAGCCCCAGCATTTT
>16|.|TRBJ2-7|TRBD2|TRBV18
CASSPRFSSGSNEQYF
TGTGCCAGCTCACCGAGATTCTCTAGCGGGAGTAACGAGCAGTACTTC
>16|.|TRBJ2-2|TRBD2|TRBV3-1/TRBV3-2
CASSRGTSGATGELFF
TGTGCCAGCAGCCGTGGGACTAGCGGGGCCACCGGGGAGCTGTTTTTT
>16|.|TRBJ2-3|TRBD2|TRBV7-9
CASSSGLAGITDTQYF
TGTGCCAGCAGCTCGGGACTAGCGGGAATCACAGATACGCAGTATTTT
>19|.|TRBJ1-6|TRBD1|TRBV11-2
CASSHPGQGPSSYNSPLHF
TGTGCCAGCAGCCACCCAGGACAGGGCCCGAGCTCCTATAATTCACCCCTCCACTTT
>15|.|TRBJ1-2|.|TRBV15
CATSTVIRDNYGYTF
TGTGCCACCAGCACCGTAATTCGGGACAACTATGGCTACACCTTC
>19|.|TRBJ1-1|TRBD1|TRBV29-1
CSVDGAPETGGNWNTEAFF
TGCAGCGTTGATGGGGCACCGGAGACAGGGGGCAATTGGAACACTGAAGCTTTCTTT
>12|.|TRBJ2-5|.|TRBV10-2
CASRSGRETQYF
TGCGCCAGCAGATCCGGACGAGAGACCCAGTACTTC
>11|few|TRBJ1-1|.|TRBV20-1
CSAGASGWTFF
TGCAGTGCCGGGGCTTCAGGGTGGACTTTCTTT
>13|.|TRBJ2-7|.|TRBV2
CASTLTGTYEQYF
TGTGCCAGCACTTTAACAGGTACCTACGAGCAGTACTTC
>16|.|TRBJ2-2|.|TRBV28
CASSREGTATTGELFF
TGTGCCAGCAGTCGTGAGGGAACGGCGACCACCGGGGAGCTGTTTTTT
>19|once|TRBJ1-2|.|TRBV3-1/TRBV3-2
CASSQEARGGGRANYGYTF
TGTGCCAGCAGCCAAGAGGCCCGGGGCGGAGGGCGAGCTAACTATGGCTACACCTTC
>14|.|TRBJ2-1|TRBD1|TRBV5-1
CASSLGQGVNEQFF
TGCGCCAGCAGCTTGGGACAGGGTGTGAATGAGCAGTTCTTC
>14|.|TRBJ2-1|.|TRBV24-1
CATSPGLAHNEQFF
TGTGCCACCAGTCCGGGACTGGCCCACAATGAGCAGTTCTTC
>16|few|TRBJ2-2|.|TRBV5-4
CASSLGRGGAAGELFF
TGTGCCAGCAGCTTGGGGCGAGGGGGGGCAGCCGGGGAGCTGTTTTTT
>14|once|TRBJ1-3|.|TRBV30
CAWGAGNSGNTIYF
TGTGCCTGGGGGGCAGGGAACTCTGGAAACACCATATATTTT
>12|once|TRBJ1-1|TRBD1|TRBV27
CASRTGGVEAFF
TGTGCCAGCCGGACAGGGGGTGTTGAAGCTTTCTTT
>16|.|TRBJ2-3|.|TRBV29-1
CSVEERGGRSTDTQYF
TGCAGCGTTGAGGAACGTGGGGGGCGCAGCACAGATACGCAGTATTTT
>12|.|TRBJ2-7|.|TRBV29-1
CSVDRGSDEQYF
TGCAGCGTTGATAGGGGGAGCGACGAGCAGTACTTC
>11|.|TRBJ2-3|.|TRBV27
CASSSKFTQYF
TGTGCCAGCAGTTCCAAATTCACGCAGTATTTT
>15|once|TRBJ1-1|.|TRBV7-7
CASSQTGTLNTEAFF
TGTGCTAGCAGCCAAACCGGGACGTTGAACACTGAAGCTTTCTTT
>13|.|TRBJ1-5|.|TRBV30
CAWSLRDNQPQHF
TGTGCCTGGAGTCTCAGGGACAATCAGCCCCAGCATTTT